These T cell receptor beta chains were read from a single sample in a study of T cell changes during pregnancy in multiple sclerosis. Profiled with immunoSEQ multiplex PCR; TCRdb holds only in-frame clones, not every one. The table lists about 27,000 clones, about 90% of them singletons. The source material was CD8+ T cells from peripheral blood mononuclear cells, sampled in the second trimester of pregnancy. These receptors all stem from a female donor with multiple sclerosis, enrolled in a pregnancy study. Each CDR3 is given with its conserved first and last residue. A D gene is named only where the DNA matches it firmly. Size tells how often a clone was seen (once, few, many) or the class of an expanded clone, and some rows leave it out.

v_call: TRBV5-1; j_call: TRBJ1-1; clone_size: few; d_call: NA; cdr3_nt: TGCGCCAGCAGCTTGGGGACAAATACAATGAACACTGAAGCTTTCTTT; cdr3_aa: CASSLGTNTMNTEAFF
v_call: TRBV6-1; j_call: TRBJ2-1; clone_size: NA; d_call: NA; cdr3_nt: TGTGCCAGCAGTGGTCTACTCCATGAGCAGTTCTTC; cdr3_aa: CASSGLLHEQFF
v_call: TRBV6-4; j_call: TRBJ2-1; clone_size: few; d_call: TRBD2; cdr3_nt: TGTGCCAGCAGTGCCGGGACTAGCGGGGGGGCCGATGAGCAGTTCTTC; cdr3_aa: CASSAGTSGGADEQFF
v_call: TRBV30; j_call: TRBJ2-7; clone_size: once; d_call: NA; cdr3_nt: TGTGCCTGGAGTGTAAGCAGGGAGGACGAGCAGTACTTC; cdr3_aa: CAWSVSREDEQYF
v_call: TRBV4-1; j_call: TRBJ2-7; clone_size: NA; d_call: NA; cdr3_nt: TGCGCCAGCAGCCAAATATCGACGGCAGGGGGGACAGAGGGGAACGAGCAGTACTTC; cdr3_aa: CASSQISTAGGTEGNEQYF
v_call: TRBV5-1; j_call: TRBJ2-6; clone_size: NA; d_call: NA; cdr3_nt: TGCGCCAGCTGGGAGGACAGGTCCATCTCTGGGGCCAACGTCCTGACTTTC; cdr3_aa: CASWEDRSISGANVLTF
v_call: TRBV5-1; j_call: TRBJ1-1; clone_size: NA; d_call: NA; cdr3_nt: TGCGCCAGCAGCTTGGCCGGGTGGAACACTGAAGCTTTCTTT; cdr3_aa: CASSLAGWNTEAFF
v_call: TRBV11-2; j_call: TRBJ2-7; clone_size: NA; d_call: NA; cdr3_nt: TGTGCCAGCAGCTGGGGCGGCTGGGGTAAGTCGGAGCAGTACTTC; cdr3_aa: CASSWGGWGKSEQYF
v_call: TRBV30; j_call: TRBJ1-4; clone_size: once; d_call: NA; cdr3_nt: TGTGCCTGGAGTGGTTTCGGCAGGGCAAATGAAAAACTGTTTTTT; cdr3_aa: CAWSGFGRANEKLFF
v_call: TRBV19; j_call: TRBJ1-1; clone_size: NA; d_call: TRBD1; cdr3_nt: TGTGCCAGTAGCATCGACAGGGAGACTGAAGCTTTCTTT; cdr3_aa: CASSIDRETEAFF
v_call: TRBV19; j_call: TRBJ2-7; clone_size: NA; d_call: NA; cdr3_nt: TGTGCCAGTGGGGGGGCCGGGACTTCCGCCTACGAGCAGTACTTC; cdr3_aa: CASGGAGTSAYEQYF
v_call: TRBV10-3; j_call: TRBJ1-2; clone_size: NA; d_call: TRBD1; cdr3_nt: TGTGCCATCAGTCCGGCAGTAGGGGGCGGTGGCTATGGCTACACCTTC; cdr3_aa: CAISPAVGGGGYGYTF
v_call: TRBV2; j_call: TRBJ2-1; clone_size: NA; d_call: TRBD2; cdr3_nt: TGTGCCAGCAGTGGGGGACTAGCGGGTCCCTACAATGAGCAGTTCTTC; cdr3_aa: CASSGGLAGPYNEQFF
v_call: TRBV29-1; j_call: TRBJ2-1; clone_size: medium-sized; d_call: NA; cdr3_nt: TGCAGTTACGGCGGGGATACCGCGGCCCCCTACAATGAGCAGTTCTTC; cdr3_aa: CSYGGDTAAPYNEQFF
v_call: TRBV19; j_call: TRBJ2-3; clone_size: NA; d_call: NA; cdr3_nt: TGTGCCAGTAGTATCGGCGGAGATACGCAGTATTTT; cdr3_aa: CASSIGGDTQYF
v_call: TRBV6-1; j_call: TRBJ2-1; clone_size: NA; d_call: NA; cdr3_nt: TGTGCCAGCAGTGATGGCCCGGGGGGTAGGGGGAGCGATGAGCAGTTCTTC; cdr3_aa: CASSDGPGGRGSDEQFF
v_call: TRBV27; j_call: TRBJ2-1; clone_size: NA; d_call: TRBD2; cdr3_nt: TGTGCCAGCAGTTTCCGACTAGCGGGGGCCCCCGGGGGGGAGCAGTTCTTC; cdr3_aa: CASSFRLAGAPGGEQFF
v_call: TRBV30; j_call: TRBJ2-1; clone_size: NA; d_call: TRBD2; cdr3_nt: TGTGCCTGGAGAGAGCGGGGGGGAAATGAGCAGTTCTTC; cdr3_aa: CAWRERGGNEQFF
v_call: TRBV9; j_call: TRBJ1-1; clone_size: NA; d_call: TRBD1; cdr3_nt: TGTGCCAGCGGGACAGGCAACCTGAACACTGAAGCTTTCTTT; cdr3_aa: CASGTGNLNTEAFF
v_call: TRBV6-5; j_call: TRBJ2-7; clone_size: NA; d_call: TRBD2; cdr3_nt: TGTGCCAGCAGTTGGACTACTAGCGGCTACGAGCAGTACTTC; cdr3_aa: CASSWTTSGYEQYF
v_call: TRBV7-6; j_call: TRBJ1-4; clone_size: NA; d_call: NA; cdr3_nt: TGTGCCAGCAGTAATTTAGATGGGGCCCGGAGGGCGGAAAAACTGTTTTTT; cdr3_aa: CASSNLDGARRAEKLFF
v_call: TRBV7-9; j_call: TRBJ1-3; clone_size: NA; d_call: NA; cdr3_nt: TGTGCCAGCAGCTTCCCCTCAGGACTCTCTGGAAACACCATATATTTT; cdr3_aa: CASSFPSGLSGNTIYF
v_call: TRBV9; j_call: TRBJ2-1; clone_size: NA; d_call: TRBD2; cdr3_nt: TGTGCCAGCAGCATGGGACTAGCGGGGGGCTGGAGTGAGCAGTTCTTC; cdr3_aa: CASSMGLAGGWSEQFF
v_call: TRBV7-3; j_call: TRBJ1-1; clone_size: NA; d_call: NA; cdr3_nt: TGTGCCAGCAGCCCCTTCGGGGGGAACACTGAAGCTTTCTTT; cdr3_aa: CASSPFGGNTEAFF
v_call: TRBV19; j_call: TRBJ1-1; clone_size: once; d_call: NA; cdr3_nt: TGTGCCAGTAGTATATATGAGGGGAACACTGAAGCTTTCTTT; cdr3_aa: CASSIYEGNTEAFF
v_call: TRBV19; j_call: TRBJ1-5; clone_size: NA; d_call: NA; cdr3_nt: TGTGCCAGTAGTAAAGAGACAGCCGCCTTTGAGTATCCCCAGCATTTT; cdr3_aa: CASSKETAAFEYPQHF
v_call: TRBV5-6; j_call: TRBJ2-7; clone_size: NA; d_call: NA; cdr3_nt: TGTGCCAGCAGCTTGAACCATTTTTCCGGCTACGAGCAGTACTTC; cdr3_aa: CASSLNHFSGYEQYF
v_call: TRBV4-3; j_call: TRBJ2-1; clone_size: NA; d_call: TRBD2; cdr3_nt: TGCGCCAGCAGCCAAGAGGTGCCTAGCGGGGGGAATGAGCAGTTCTTC; cdr3_aa: CASSQEVPSGGNEQFF
v_call: TRBV5-8; j_call: TRBJ1-2; clone_size: NA; d_call: NA; cdr3_nt: TGTGCCAGCAGCTTGTTCCCATCAGACAGCGGGTGGATTAACTATGGCTACACCTTC; cdr3_aa: CASSLFPSDSGWINYGYTF
v_call: TRBV11-2; j_call: TRBJ2-1; clone_size: NA; d_call: NA; cdr3_nt: TGTGCCAGCAGCCTCCCTTGGGCCCAGGCCGATGAGCAGTTCTTC; cdr3_aa: CASSLPWAQADEQFF
v_call: TRBV4-3; j_call: TRBJ2-5; clone_size: NA; d_call: TRBD2; cdr3_nt: TGCGCCAGCAGCCAATTGACTAGCGGGGGGCCCGCGGAGACCCAGTACTTC; cdr3_aa: CASSQLTSGGPAETQYF
v_call: TRBV10-3; j_call: TRBJ2-1; clone_size: NA; d_call: NA; cdr3_nt: NA; cdr3_aa: CAISSSGQGYNEQFF
v_call: TRBV15; j_call: TRBJ2-6; clone_size: NA; d_call: NA; cdr3_nt: TGTGCCACCAGTACCTCCGTGGGGGGTGGGGCCAACGTCCTGACTTTC; cdr3_aa: CATSTSVGGGANVLTF
v_call: TRBV18; j_call: TRBJ1-5; clone_size: NA; d_call: NA; cdr3_nt: TGTGCCAGCTCACCACAACGGGAGTTCTATAGCAATCAGCCCCAGCATTTT; cdr3_aa: CASSPQREFYSNQPQHF
v_call: TRBV6-5; j_call: TRBJ2-7; clone_size: NA; d_call: NA; cdr3_nt: TGTGCCAGCAGTTATTATGGTTTTGGCTCCCACGAGCAGTACTTC; cdr3_aa: CASSYYGFGSHEQYF
v_call: TRBV4-1; j_call: TRBJ2-2; clone_size: NA; d_call: TRBD2; cdr3_nt: TGCGCCAGCAGCCAACCCACTAGCGGGAGGAACACCGGGGAGCTGTTTTTT; cdr3_aa: CASSQPTSGRNTGELFF
v_call: TRBV10-2; j_call: TRBJ2-1; clone_size: NA; d_call: TRBD1; cdr3_nt: TGCGCCAGCATCGAGGACAGGGCCTACAATGAGCAGTTCTTC; cdr3_aa: CASIEDRAYNEQFF
v_call: TRBV27; j_call: TRBJ1-2; clone_size: NA; d_call: TRBD1; cdr3_nt: TGTGCCAGCAGTTTCGACAGGGCCCTTGGCTATGGCTACACCTTC; cdr3_aa: CASSFDRALGYGYTF
v_call: TRBV5-1; j_call: TRBJ1-2; clone_size: NA; d_call: NA; cdr3_nt: TGCGCCAGCAGCTCAGTTTTGCGGACATATGGCTACACCTTC; cdr3_aa: CASSSVLRTYGYTF
v_call: TRBV10-1; j_call: TRBJ2-2; clone_size: few; d_call: NA; cdr3_nt: TGCGCCAGCAAGGACACTACGAACACCGGGGAGCTGTTTTTT; cdr3_aa: CASKDTTNTGELFF
v_call: TRBV28; j_call: TRBJ1-2; clone_size: NA; d_call: NA; cdr3_nt: TGTGCCAGCAGTTTACGGGGTTCCTATGGCTACACCTTC; cdr3_aa: CASSLRGSYGYTF
v_call: TRBV4-1; j_call: TRBJ2-1; clone_size: NA; d_call: TRBD2; cdr3_nt: TGCGCCAGCAGCCGATTAGCGGGGGGTTCGGCGGAGCAGTTCTTC; cdr3_aa: CASSRLAGGSAEQFF
v_call: TRBV2; j_call: TRBJ2-7; clone_size: NA; d_call: TRBD1; cdr3_nt: TGTGCCAGCAGTGAAGCGCTTATGTTCACAGGGGTCCCGTTCACTTACGAGCAGTACTTC; cdr3_aa: CASSEALMFTGVPFTYEQYF
v_call: TRBV11-2; j_call: TRBJ2-1; clone_size: NA; d_call: TRBD1; cdr3_nt: TGTGCCAGCAGCTTCGGGACAGGGGGCCGAAATGAGCAGTTCTTC; cdr3_aa: CASSFGTGGRNEQFF
v_call: TRBV30; j_call: TRBJ2-7; clone_size: NA; d_call: NA; cdr3_nt: TGTGCCTGGAGTGGCGACAGCTACGAGCAGTACTTC; cdr3_aa: CAWSGDSYEQYF
v_call: TRBV5-1; j_call: TRBJ1-2; clone_size: NA; d_call: NA; cdr3_nt: TGCGCCAGCAGCTTGGAACAGCCCTATGGCTACACCTTC; cdr3_aa: CASSLEQPYGYTF
v_call: TRBV15; j_call: TRBJ1-3; clone_size: NA; d_call: NA; cdr3_nt: TGTGCCACCAGCAGAGATCCCGGCTCTGGAAACACCATATATTTT; cdr3_aa: CATSRDPGSGNTIYF
v_call: TRBV6-4; j_call: TRBJ2-3; clone_size: once; d_call: TRBD2; cdr3_nt: TGTGCCAGCAGTGGGACTAGCGGGGGGGCAGATACGCAGTATTTT; cdr3_aa: CASSGTSGGADTQYF
v_call: TRBV9; j_call: TRBJ1-2; clone_size: NA; d_call: TRBD1; cdr3_nt: TGTGCCAGCAGCGGTAGACGCTGGGGGAACAGGGGGCTTAATGGCTACACCTTC; cdr3_aa: CASSGRRWGNRGLNGYTF
v_call: TRBV15; j_call: TRBJ2-1; clone_size: once; d_call: NA; cdr3_nt: TGTGCCACCAGTTGGGCCAGCTCCTACAATGAGCAGTTCTTC; cdr3_aa: CATSWASSYNEQFF
v_call: TRBV10-3; j_call: TRBJ1-5; clone_size: NA; d_call: TRBD1; cdr3_nt: TGTGCCATCAGTGAGTCGGGGACAGGGCGGAATCAGCCCCAGCATTTT; cdr3_aa: CAISESGTGRNQPQHF
v_call: TRBV28; j_call: TRBJ1-1; clone_size: once; d_call: TRBD1; cdr3_nt: TGTGCCAGCAGTTTATCTGGACAGGGAAGGAGACCGGCTTTCTTT; cdr3_aa: CASSLSGQGRRPAFF